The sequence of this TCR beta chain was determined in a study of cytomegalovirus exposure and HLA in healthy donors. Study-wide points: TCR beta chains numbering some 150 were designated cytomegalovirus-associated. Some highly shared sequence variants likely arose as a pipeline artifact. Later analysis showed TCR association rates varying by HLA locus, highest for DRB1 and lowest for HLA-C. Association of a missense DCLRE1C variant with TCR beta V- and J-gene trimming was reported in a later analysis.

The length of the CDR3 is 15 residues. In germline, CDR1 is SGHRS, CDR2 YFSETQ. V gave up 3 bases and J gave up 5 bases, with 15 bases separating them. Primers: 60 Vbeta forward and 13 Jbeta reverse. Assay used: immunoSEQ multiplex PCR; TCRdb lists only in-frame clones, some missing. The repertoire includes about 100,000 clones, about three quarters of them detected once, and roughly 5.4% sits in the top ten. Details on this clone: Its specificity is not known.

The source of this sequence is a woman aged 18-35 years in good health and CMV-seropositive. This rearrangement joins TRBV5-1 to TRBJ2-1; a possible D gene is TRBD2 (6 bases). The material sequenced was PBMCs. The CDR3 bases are TGCGCCAGCAGCTCTTGGGAGGCAGCACACAATGAGCAGTTCTTC. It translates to CASSSWEAAHNEQFF.